The 8 T cell receptor beta chains listed next were all sequenced from one sample in a study of blood T cell repertoires in COVID-19. TCRdb's copy holds only in-frame clones and misses some; the assay was immunoSEQ multiplex PCR. Here the sample spans fewer than 150,000 clones, approximately 86% being singletons. Material: peripheral blood. The source is a woman between 45 and 60 years old who had recovered from COVID-19.

The chain employs TRBV7-9 and TRBJ2-6, with 7 bases that match TRBD1. The ends lost 3 bases at V and 1 base at J; junction bases unmatched: 9. The germline V gene has CDR1 SEHNR and CDR2 FQNEAQ (reference sequence). This CDR3 has 18 amino acids. The CDR3 DNA reads as TGTGCCAGCAGCTTCGAGTCTAACAGGGGATCTGGGGCCAACGTCCTGACTTTC. It is translated as CASSFESNRGSGANVLTF.

The chain links TRBV5-1 to TRBJ2-7, with 8 bases fitting TRBD1. Unmatched junction bases numbered 7, after V lost 2 bases and J lost 3 bases. Germline V CDR1 and CDR2: SGHRS, YFSETQ. The CDR3 consists of 15 residues. This CDR3 reads CASSFGVDRGYEQYF. The CDR3 nucleotides read TGCGCCAGCAGCTTCGGGGTCGACAGGGGCTACGAGCAGTACTTC.

The chain recombines TRBV7-2 with TRBJ1-2, with D possibly matching TRBD1 (6 bases). This CDR3 region has 14 residues. Germline V lookup: CDR1 SGHTA, CDR2 FQGNSA. The V gene lost 5 bases and the J gene lost 4 bases, with 14 bases spanning the gap. This chain's CDR3 is CASSQGRSGYGYTF. CDR3 in DNA: TGTGCCAGCAGCCAGGGGAGAAGCGGCTATGGCTACACCTTC.

J is TRBJ1-1 and V is TRBV10-3; tentatively, D is TRBD1 (5 bases). CDR1 ENHRY and CDR2 SYGVKD come from the germline V gene. CDR3 length: 16 residues. The V end lost 7 bases, the J end lost 0 bases, and 18 bases lay between the germline ends. CDR3 region: CAITRGESGMNTEAFF. The CDR3 region has the DNA TGTGCCATCACCCGGGGGGAGTCGGGGATGAACACTGAAGCTTTCTTT.

This clone was observed a handful of times. This rearrangement joins TRBV27 to TRBJ2-1; 11 bases are a match to TRBD2. J lost 9 bases, V lost 8 bases, and 12 bases had no gene match. This CDR3 has 15 amino acids. Germline lookup yields CDR1 MNHEY and CDR2 SMNVEV (reference sequence). CDR3 DNA sequence: TGTGCCAGCGGCTCTTTAGCGGGGGGGCTTTTTGAGCAGTTCTTC. Encoded protein: CASGSLAGGLFEQFF.

V gene TRBV19 combines with J gene TRBJ2-5; 8 positions match TRBD2. V was pared by 6 bases and J by 4 bases, with 13 bases of the junction left unmatched. Germline V gene sequence: CDR1 LNHDA, CDR2 SQIVND (reference sequence). CDR3 length: 16 residues. The CDR3 region is CASRKTGGGRGETQYF. CDR3 bases: TGTGCCAGTAGAAAAACCGGGGGGGGCAGAGGAGAGACCCAGTACTTC.

In this sample, this clone turned up a few times. J is TRBJ2-3 and V is TRBV2, with 7 positions matching TRBD2. The CDR3 runs 15 residues. Trimming cost V 3 bases and J 0 bases; bases outside gene matches: 3. In germline, CDR1 is SNHLY, CDR2 FYNNEI. CDR3 DNA: TGTGCCAGCAGTGAGGCTAGCGGCAGCACAGATACGCAGTATTTT. Translated, it gives CASSEASGSTDTQYF.

J is TRBJ2-5 and V is TRBV15; tentatively, D is TRBD2 (6 bases). The CDR3 is 13 residues long. Trimming stripped 2 bases from V and 3 bases from J, with 7 bases between. The germline V gene has CDR1 LNHNV and CDR2 YYDKDF (reference sequence). For the CDR3, the DNA is TGTGCCACCAGCAGATCGGGGGAAGAGACCCAGTACTTC. Translated: CATSRSGEETQYF.